This TCR beta chain was identified during a study of regulatory T cells in long-lasting Graves disease. The CDR3 is made up of 15 amino acids. Trimming shortened V by 5 bases and J by 7 bases, and 18 bases separated the two germline ends. Germline V lookup: CDR1 SGHTA, CDR2 FQGNSA. Time point of the sample: newly diagnosed GD, antithyroid drugs for less than 3 months. TCR sequences were obtained from RNA taken from PBMCs. Building the TCR beta libraries relied on iRepertoire HTBI primers, and CDR3 regions underwent Arm-PCR. MiXCR, run by TCRdb on the multiplex PCR reads, gives a single entry per CDR3 protein. Counted here are more than 300,000 distinct CDR3 sequences, less than 20% occurring once; the ten biggest clones make up approximately 22%. On this clonotype itself: It may be a read error: a sequence one base away is much more abundant.

The rearrangement joins TRBV7-2 to TRBJ1-5; the D gene is possibly TRBD1 (5 bases). The TCR comes from a female donor with Graves disease. Specimen: peripheral blood mononuclear cells (PBMCs), collected at new diagnosis, from a patient treated with antithyroid drugs. The DNA for the CDR3 is TGTGCCAGCAGCGCAGCGACAGCCCAGGCCCAGCCCCAGCATTTT. It is translated as CASSAATAQAQPQHF.